Sequencing of this TCR beta chain was carried out in a study of CXCR4 blockade with PD-1 therapy in pancreatic cancer. Assay used: immunoSEQ multiplex PCR; TCRdb lists only in-frame clones, some missing. The table includes 4,500 to 5,500 clones, roughly 50% detected once. This clone was counted between two and nine times. Material for sequencing was tumor tissue. The sequence came from a human donor with pancreatic ductal adenocarcinoma.

CDR3 in DNA: TGTGCCAGCAGTGGTGGGGCTAGCGGAGCGACAGATACGCAGTATTTT. Its translation: CASSGGASGATDTQYF. This chain links TRBV9 with TRBJ2-3; TRBD2 aligns across 7 bases. CDR3 length: 16 amino acids. V was clipped by 5 bases and J by 3 bases; unmatched bases: 12. Germline assignment: CDR1 SGDLS and CDR2 YYNGEE.